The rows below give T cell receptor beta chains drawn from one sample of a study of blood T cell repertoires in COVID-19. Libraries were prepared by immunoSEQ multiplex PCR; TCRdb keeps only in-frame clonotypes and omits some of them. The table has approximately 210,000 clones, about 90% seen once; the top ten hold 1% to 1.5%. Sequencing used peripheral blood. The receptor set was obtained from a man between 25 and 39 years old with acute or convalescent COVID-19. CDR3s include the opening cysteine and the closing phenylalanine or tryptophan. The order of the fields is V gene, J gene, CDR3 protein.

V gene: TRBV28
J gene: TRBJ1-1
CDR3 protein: CASSPDRANTEAFF

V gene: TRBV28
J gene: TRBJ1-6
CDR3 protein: CASSLARDRGGSPLHF

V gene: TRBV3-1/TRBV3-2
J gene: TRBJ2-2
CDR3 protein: CASSSPGTGIYTGELFF

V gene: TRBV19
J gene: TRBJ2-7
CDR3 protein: CASSADRAYEQYF

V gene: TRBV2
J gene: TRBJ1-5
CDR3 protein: CASNLYSDQPQHF

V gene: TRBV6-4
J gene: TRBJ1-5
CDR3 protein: CASSPGTGGGQPQHF

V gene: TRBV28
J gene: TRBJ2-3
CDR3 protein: CASSLWGGRTGRKWQKDTQYF

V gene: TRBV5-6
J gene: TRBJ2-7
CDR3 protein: CASSLYTSGASYEQYF

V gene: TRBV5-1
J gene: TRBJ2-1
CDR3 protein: CASLTGLAGYQFF

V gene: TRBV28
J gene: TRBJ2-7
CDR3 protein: CASSLGQSEQYF

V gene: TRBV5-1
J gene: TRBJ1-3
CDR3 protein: CASSFFGKTGRLENTIYF

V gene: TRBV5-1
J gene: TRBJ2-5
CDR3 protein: CASTKPETVSTQYF

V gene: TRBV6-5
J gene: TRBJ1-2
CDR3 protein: CASRSQDGGYTF

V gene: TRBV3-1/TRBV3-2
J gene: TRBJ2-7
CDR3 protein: CASSHGLAGVLEQYF

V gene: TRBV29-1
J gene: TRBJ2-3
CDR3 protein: CSVERGRGVDTQYF

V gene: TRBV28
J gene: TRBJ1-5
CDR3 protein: CASSSTPGTHQPQHF

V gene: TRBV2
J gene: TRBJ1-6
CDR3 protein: CASSVWSGTGVNSPLHF

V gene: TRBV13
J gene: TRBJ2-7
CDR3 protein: CASSFKAGLEQYF

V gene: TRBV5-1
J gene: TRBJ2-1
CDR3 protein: CASSLADSYNEQFF

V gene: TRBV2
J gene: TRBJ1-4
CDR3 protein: CASSRQGGEKLFF

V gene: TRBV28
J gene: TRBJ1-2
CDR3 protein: CASSLWGRNHGYTF

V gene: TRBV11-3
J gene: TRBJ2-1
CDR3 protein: CASSSRGAGGYNEQFF

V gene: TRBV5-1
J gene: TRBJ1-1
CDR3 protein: CASSLLQGNTEAFF

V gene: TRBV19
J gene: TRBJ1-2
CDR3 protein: CASSRNNYGYTF

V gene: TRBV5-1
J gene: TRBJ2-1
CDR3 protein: CASSLAGTGVSDEQFF

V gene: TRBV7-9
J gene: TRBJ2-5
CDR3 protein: CASSLAARQTQYF

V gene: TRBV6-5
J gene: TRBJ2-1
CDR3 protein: CASTRRGGNEQFF

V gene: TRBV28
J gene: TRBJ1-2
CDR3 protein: CAELGVGYGYTF

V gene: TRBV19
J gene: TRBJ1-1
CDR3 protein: CASSIGGQGATEAFF

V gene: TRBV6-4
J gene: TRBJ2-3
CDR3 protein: CASSELAGATDTQYF

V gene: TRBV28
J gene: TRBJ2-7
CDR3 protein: CASTSGAVETMQYF

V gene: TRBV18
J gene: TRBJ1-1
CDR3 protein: CASSPSGLNTEAFF

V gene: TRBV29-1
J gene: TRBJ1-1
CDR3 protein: CSAGRVNTEAFF

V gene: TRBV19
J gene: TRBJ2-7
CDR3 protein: CASSAGLSYEQYF

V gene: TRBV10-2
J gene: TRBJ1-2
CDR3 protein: CASRQITGTEGYTF